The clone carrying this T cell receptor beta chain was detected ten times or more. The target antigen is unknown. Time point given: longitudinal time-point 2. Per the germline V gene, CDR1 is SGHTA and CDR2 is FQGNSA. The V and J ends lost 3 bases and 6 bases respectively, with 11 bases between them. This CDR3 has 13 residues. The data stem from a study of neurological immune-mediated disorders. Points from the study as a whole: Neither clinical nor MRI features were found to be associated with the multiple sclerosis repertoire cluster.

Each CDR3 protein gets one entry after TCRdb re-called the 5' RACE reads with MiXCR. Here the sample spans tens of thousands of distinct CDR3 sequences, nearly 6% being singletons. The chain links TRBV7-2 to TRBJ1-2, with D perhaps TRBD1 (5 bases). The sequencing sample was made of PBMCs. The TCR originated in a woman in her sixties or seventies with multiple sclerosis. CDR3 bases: TGTGCCAGCAGCTTTACGGCGGGGGATGGCTACACCTTC. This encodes CASSFTAGDGYTF. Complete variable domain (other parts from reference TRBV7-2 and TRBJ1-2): GAGVSQSPSNKVTEKGKDVELRCDPISGHTALYWYRQSLGQGLEFLIYFQGNSAPDKSGLPSDRFSAERTGGSVSTLTIQRTQQEDSAVYLCASSFTAGDGYTFGSGTRLTVV.